This is a list of T cell receptor beta chains from one sample in a study of cytomegalovirus exposure and HLA in healthy donors. This table comes from immunoSEQ multiplex PCR, and its TCRdb copy is limited to in-frame clones, with some not included. This sample carries 250,000 or so clones, 92% of them seen once, and the ten largest clones take about 1.7%. The sample comprised PBMCs. Every receptor here comes from a girl aged 2 to 9 in good health and CMV-seronegative. Each CDR3 is given with its conserved first and last residue. The order of the fields is clone size, D gene, J gene, V gene, CDR3 protein, CDR3 DNA. D genes are given only for firm matches. Clone size is not always given. Where it is, it says once, few, many or a class for expanded clones.

NA | NA | TRBJ1-6 | TRBV4-2 | CASSQDSEFGERISSYNSPLHF | TGTGCCAGCAGCCAAGATTCGGAATTCGGGGAGCGAATAAGCTCCTATAATTCACCCCTCCACTTT
NA | NA | TRBJ2-1 | TRBV20-1 | CSARAAGQFF | TGCAGTGCTAGAGCTGCAGGGCAGTTCTTC
NA | TRBD2 | TRBJ2-1 | TRBV4-2 | CASSQPGLADNEQFF | TGTGCCAGCAGCCAGCCGGGACTAGCCGACAATGAGCAGTTCTTC
NA | TRBD1 | TRBJ2-7 | TRBV30 | CAWSVLRDRGHEQYF | TGTGCCTGGAGTGTACTCCGGGACAGGGGACACGAGCAGTACTTC
once | NA | TRBJ2-3 | TRBV7-2 | CASSLVVSRENTQYF | TGTGCCAGCAGCTTAGTGGTTTCCAGGGAAAATACGCAGTATTTT
NA | TRBD1 | TRBJ2-5 | TRBV11-2 | CASSFGTGNQETQYF | TGTGCCAGCAGCTTCGGGACAGGGAACCAAGAGACCCAGTACTTC
NA | NA | TRBJ1-1 | TRBV4-1 | CASSQGPQSPNTEAFF | TGCGCCAGCAGCCAAGGCCCACAGAGCCCGAACACTGAAGCTTTCTTT
NA | NA | TRBJ1-1 | TRBV7-9 | CASSLEKWLNTEAFF | TGTGCCAGCAGCTTAGAAAAATGGCTGAACACTGAAGCTTTCTTT
NA | NA | TRBJ2-1 | TRBV10-3 | CAISAVRNEQFF | TGTGCCATCAGTGCGGTGCGCAATGAGCAGTTCTTC
once | NA | TRBJ1-5 | TRBV6-5 | CASSYGRTHSQPQHF | TGTGCCAGCAGTTATGGTAGGACACATAGCCAGCCCCAGCATTTT
once | TRBD2 | TRBJ2-2 | TRBV18 | CASSPLSGTVNTGELFF | TGTGCCAGCTCACCCCTCAGCGGGACGGTGAACACCGGGGAGCTGTTTTTT
NA | NA | TRBJ2-5 | TRBV7-9 | CASSSLRRGTQETQYF | TGTGCCAGCAGCTCCCTCCGGCGGGGCACACAAGAGACCCAGTACTTC
NA | NA | TRBJ2-1 | TRBV7-9 | CASSLDSYNEQFF | TGTGCCAGCAGCTTGGACAGCTACAATGAGCAGTTCTTC
few | TRBD1 | TRBJ1-1 | TRBV5-3 | CASSSPTGRDTEAFF | TGTGCCAGTTCCTCTCCGACAGGGCGGGACACTGAAGCTTTCTTT
NA | NA | TRBJ1-2 | TRBV6-5 | CASSYLAGYGYTF | TGTGCCAGCAGTTACTTGGCAGGCTATGGCTACACCTTC
NA | NA | TRBJ1-1 | TRBV15 | CATSRDLRGLNTEAFF | TGTGCCACCAGCAGAGATCTCCGGGGTTTGAACACTGAAGCTTTCTTT
NA | TRBD2 | TRBJ2-7 | TRBV6-1 | CASSAAATSGGIYEQYF | TGTGCCAGCAGTGCCGCAGCGACTAGCGGCGGTATCTACGAGCAGTACTTC
NA | TRBD2 | TRBJ2-1 | TRBV7-2 | CASSLSSGGHNEQFF | TGTGCCAGCAGCCTCTCTAGCGGGGGTCACAATGAGCAGTTCTTC
NA | TRBD2 | TRBJ2-1 | TRBV10-1 | CASSGRTSGGIRDEQFF | TGCGCCAGCAGTGGTCGGACTAGCGGGGGGATCCGGGATGAGCAGTTCTTC
NA | NA | TRBJ2-5 | TRBV30 | CAWSERGETQYF | TGTGCCTGGAGTGAACGGGGAGAGACCCAGTACTTC
NA | TRBD2 | TRBJ2-3 | TRBV2 | CASRLTSGSVTDTQYF | TGTGCCAGCAGACTCACTAGCGGGAGTGTAACAGATACGCAGTATTTT
NA | NA | TRBJ2-7 | TRBV5-1 | CASSTGQGPYEQYF | TGCGCCAGCAGCACCGGACAAGGACCCTACGAGCAGTACTTC
NA | TRBD2 | TRBJ2-5 | TRBV11-2 | CASSKGLADEETQYF | TGTGCCAGCAGCAAGGGACTAGCGGACGAAGAGACCCAGTACTTC
NA | TRBD2 | TRBJ2-7 | TRBV27 | CASSPVPGLVYEQYF | TGTGCCAGCAGTCCCGTCCCGGGACTAGTCTACGAGCAGTACTTC
NA | NA | TRBJ2-7 | TRBV4-1 | CASSQVGQGYEQYF | TGCGCCAGCAGCCAAGTCGGGCAGGGGTACGAGCAGTACTTC
once | NA | TRBJ2-7 | TRBV6-1 | CASSKTEPTYEQYF | TGTGCCAGCAGTAAGACAGAGCCAACCTACGAGCAGTACTTC
NA | NA | TRBJ1-2 | TRBV7-9 | CASSPSGNSGYTF | TGTGCCAGCAGCCCTAGTGGTAATTCTGGCTACACCTTC
NA | TRBD1 | TRBJ1-4 | TRBV27 | CASSSSRGPDEKLFF | TGTGCCAGCAGTTCCAGCAGGGGGCCGGATGAAAAACTGTTTTTT
NA | TRBD1 | TRBJ1-1 | TRBV5-1 | CASSTQGGNTEAFF | TGCGCCAGCAGCACCCAGGGGGGGAACACTGAAGCTTTCTTT